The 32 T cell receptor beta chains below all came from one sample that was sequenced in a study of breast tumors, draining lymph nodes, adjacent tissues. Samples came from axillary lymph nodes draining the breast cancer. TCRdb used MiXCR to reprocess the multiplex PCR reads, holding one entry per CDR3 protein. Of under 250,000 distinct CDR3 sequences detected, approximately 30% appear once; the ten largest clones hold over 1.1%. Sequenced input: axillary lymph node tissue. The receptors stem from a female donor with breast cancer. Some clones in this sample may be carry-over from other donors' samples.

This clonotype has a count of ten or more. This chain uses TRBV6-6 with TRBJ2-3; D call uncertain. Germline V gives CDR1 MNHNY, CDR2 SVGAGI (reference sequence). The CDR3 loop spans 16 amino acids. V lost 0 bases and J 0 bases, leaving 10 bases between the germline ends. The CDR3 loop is CASSYSMVPSTDTQYF. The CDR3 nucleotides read TGTGCCAGCAGTTACTCGATGGTTCCTAGCACAGATACGCAGTATTTT.

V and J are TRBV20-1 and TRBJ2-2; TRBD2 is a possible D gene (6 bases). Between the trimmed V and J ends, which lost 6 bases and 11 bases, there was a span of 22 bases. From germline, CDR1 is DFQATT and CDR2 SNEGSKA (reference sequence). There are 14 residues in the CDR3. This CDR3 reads CSATGVGAPDELFF. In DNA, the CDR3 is TGCAGTGCCACGGGGGTGGGTGCCCCCGACGAGCTGTTTTTT.

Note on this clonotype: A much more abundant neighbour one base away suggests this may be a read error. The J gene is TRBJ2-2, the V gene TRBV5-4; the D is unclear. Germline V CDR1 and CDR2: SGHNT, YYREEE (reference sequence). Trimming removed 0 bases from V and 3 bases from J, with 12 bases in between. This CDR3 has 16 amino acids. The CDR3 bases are TGTGCCAGCAGCTTGGGGGCTACCGGTGACACCGGGGAGCTGTTTTTT. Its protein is CASSLGATGDTGELFF. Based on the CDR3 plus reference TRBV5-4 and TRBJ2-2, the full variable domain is ETGVTQSPTHLIKTRGQQVTLRCSSQSGHNTVSWYQQALGQGPQFIFQYYREEENGRGNFPPRFSGLQFPNYSSELNVNALELDDSALYLCASSLGATGDTGELFFGEGSRLTVL.

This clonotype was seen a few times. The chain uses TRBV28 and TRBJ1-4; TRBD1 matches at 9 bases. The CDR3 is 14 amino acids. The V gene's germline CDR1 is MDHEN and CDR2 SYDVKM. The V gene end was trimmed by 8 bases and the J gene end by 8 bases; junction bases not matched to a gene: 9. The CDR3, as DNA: TGTGCCAGCGGAGAACTAGGGACAGGGGAAAAACTGTTTTTT. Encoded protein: CASGELGTGEKLFF.

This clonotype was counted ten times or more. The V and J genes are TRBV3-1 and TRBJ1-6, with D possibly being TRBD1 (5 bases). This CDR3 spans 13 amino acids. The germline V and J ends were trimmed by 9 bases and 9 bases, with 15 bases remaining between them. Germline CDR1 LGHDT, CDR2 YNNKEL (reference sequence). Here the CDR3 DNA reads TGTGCCAGTAGAGGGTGGCAGGGTTCACCCCTCCACTTT. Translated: CASRGWQGSPLHF.

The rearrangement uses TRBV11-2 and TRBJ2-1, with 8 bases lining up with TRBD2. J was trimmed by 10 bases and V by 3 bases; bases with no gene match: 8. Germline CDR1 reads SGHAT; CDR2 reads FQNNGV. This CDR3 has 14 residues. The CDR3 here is CASSFAAGAVEQFF. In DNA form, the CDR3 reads TGTGCCAGCAGCTTTGCAGCGGGAGCGGTAGAGCAGTTCTTC. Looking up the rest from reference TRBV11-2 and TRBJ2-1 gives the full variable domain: EAGVAQSPRYKIIEKRQSVAFWCNPISGHATLYWYQQILGQGPKLLIQFQNNGVVDDSQLPKDRFSAERLKGVDSTLKIQPAKLEDSAVYLCASSFAAGAVEQFFGPGTRLTVL.

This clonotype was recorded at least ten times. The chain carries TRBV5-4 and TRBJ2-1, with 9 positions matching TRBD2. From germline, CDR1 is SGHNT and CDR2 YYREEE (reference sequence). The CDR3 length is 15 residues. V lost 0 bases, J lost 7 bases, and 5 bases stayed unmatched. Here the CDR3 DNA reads TGTGCCAGCAGCTTGGAAAGCGGGAGGCAGAATGAGCAGTTCTTC. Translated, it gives CASSLESGRQNEQFF.

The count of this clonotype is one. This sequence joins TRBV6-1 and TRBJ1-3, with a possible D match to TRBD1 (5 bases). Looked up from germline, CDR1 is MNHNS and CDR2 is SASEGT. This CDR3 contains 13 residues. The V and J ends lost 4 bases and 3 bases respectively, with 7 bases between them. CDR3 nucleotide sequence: TGTGCCAGCAGTGCAGGGTTTGGAAACACCATATATTTT. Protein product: CASSAGFGNTIYF.

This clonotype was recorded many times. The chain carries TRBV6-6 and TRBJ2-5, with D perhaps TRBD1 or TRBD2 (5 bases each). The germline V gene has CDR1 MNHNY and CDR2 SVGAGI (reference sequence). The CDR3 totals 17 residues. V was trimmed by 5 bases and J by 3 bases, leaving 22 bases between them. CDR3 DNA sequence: TGTGCCAGCAGTCCTCAGGGACGTCAATGGCAAGAAGAGACCCAGTACTTC. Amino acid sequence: CASSPQGRQWQEETQYF.

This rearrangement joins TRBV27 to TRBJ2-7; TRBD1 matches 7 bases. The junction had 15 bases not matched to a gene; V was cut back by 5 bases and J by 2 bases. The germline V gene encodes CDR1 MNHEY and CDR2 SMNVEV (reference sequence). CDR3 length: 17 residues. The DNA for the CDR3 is TGTGCCAGCAGTCCCCTACCGGGACAGCGTAGAGCCTACGAGCAGTACTTC. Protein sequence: CASSPLPGQRRAYEQYF.

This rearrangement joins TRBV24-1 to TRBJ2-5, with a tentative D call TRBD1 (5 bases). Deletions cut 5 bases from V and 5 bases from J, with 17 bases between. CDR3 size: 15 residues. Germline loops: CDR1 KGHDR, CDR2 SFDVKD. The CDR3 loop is CATSATARVAETQYF. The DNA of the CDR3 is TGTGCCACCAGTGCAACGGCCAGGGTTGCGGAGACCCAGTACTTC.

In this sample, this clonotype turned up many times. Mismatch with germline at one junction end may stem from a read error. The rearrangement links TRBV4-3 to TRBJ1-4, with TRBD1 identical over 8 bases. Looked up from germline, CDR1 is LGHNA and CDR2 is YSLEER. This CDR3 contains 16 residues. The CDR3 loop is CVSSLTGGRTNEKLFF. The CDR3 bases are TGCGTCAGCAGCCTCACAGGGGGGAGGACTAATGAAAAACTGTTTTTT.

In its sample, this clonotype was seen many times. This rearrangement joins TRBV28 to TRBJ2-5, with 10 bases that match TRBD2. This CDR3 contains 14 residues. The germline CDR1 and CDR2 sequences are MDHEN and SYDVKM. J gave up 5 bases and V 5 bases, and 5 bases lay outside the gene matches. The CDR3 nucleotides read TGTGCCAGCAGTAAAGCGGGAGGGGCGGAGACCCAGTACTTC. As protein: CASSKAGGAETQYF.

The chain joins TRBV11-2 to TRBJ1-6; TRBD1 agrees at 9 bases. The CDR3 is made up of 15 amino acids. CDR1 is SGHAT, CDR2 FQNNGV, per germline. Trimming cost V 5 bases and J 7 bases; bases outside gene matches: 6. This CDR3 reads CASSSGQGTNSPLHF. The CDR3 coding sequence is TGTGCCAGCAGCAGCGGACAGGGGACAAATTCACCCCTCCACTTT.

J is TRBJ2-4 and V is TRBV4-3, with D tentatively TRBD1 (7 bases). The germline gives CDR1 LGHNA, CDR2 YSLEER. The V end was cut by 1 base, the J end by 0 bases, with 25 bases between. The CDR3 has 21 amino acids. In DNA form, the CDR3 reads TGCGCCAGCAGCCAAGGAACTCCCGGACAGGAGGGAGCGGGAGCCAAAAACATTCAGTACTTC. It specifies CASSQGTPGQEGAGAKNIQYF.

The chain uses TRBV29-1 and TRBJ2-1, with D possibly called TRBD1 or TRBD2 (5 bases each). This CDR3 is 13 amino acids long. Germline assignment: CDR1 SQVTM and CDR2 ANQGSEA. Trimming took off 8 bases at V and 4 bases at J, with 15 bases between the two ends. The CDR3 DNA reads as TGCAGCCCCAGGTGGGGACCTTACAATGAGCAGTTCTTC. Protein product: CSPRWGPYNEQFF.

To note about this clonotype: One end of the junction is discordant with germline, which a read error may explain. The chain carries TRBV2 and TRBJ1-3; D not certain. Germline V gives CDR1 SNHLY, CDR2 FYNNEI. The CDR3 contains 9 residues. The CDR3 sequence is CASSELGGF. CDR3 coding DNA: TGTGCCAGCAGTGAACTAGGAGGTTTT.

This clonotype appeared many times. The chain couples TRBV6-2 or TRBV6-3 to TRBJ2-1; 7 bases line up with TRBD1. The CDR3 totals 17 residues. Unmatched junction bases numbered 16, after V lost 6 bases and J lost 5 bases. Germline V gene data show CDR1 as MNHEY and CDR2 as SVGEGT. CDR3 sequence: CASRGRGFTGVDNEQFF. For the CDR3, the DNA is TGTGCCAGCAGAGGCCGCGGTTTCACAGGGGTGGACAATGAGCAGTTCTTC.

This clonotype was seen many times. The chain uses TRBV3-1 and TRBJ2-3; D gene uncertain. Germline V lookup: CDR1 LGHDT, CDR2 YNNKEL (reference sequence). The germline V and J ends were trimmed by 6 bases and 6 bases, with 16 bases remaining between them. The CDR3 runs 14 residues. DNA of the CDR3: TGTGCCAGCAGTCTCAGGTCAGTCGGGGATACGCAGTATTTT. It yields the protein CASSLRSVGDTQYF.

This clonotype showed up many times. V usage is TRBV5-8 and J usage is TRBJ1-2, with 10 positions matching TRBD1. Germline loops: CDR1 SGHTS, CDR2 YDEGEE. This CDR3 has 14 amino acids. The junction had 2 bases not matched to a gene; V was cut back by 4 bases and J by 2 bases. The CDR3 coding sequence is TGTGCCAGCAGCCGACAGGGGGCGAACTATGGCTACACCTTC. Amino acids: CASSRQGANYGYTF.

The CDR3 DNA sequence: TGTGCCAGCAGCTTGATGGACAGGGGGCCCTATGGCTACACCTTC. Its translation is CASSLMDRGPYGYTF. V usage is TRBV5-5 and J usage is TRBJ1-2; 11 positions agree with TRBD1. Trimming at V came to 1 base and at J to 4 bases, leaving 3 bases not matched to a gene. Germline V gives CDR1 SGHKS, CDR2 YYEKEE (reference sequence). There are 15 residues in the CDR3.

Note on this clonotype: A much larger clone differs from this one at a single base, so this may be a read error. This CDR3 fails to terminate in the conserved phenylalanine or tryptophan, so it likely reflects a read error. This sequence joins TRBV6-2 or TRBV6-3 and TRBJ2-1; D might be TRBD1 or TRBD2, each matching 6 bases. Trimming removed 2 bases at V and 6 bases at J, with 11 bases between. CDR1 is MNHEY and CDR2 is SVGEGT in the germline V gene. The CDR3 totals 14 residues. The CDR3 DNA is TGTGCCAGCAGTTACGGGGGGCGGGGCAATGAGCAGTTCTGC. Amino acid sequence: CASSYGGRGNEQFC.

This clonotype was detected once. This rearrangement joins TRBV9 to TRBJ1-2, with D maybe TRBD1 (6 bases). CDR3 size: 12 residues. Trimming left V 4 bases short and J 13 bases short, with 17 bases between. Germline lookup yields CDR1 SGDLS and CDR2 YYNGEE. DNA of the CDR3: TGTGCCAGCAGCTGGGGGGGCTCCGACACCACCTTC. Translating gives CASSWGGSDTTF.

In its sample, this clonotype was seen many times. DNA for the CDR3: TGTGCCACCAGCCGGTCTCTAGCGGGGGCGGGTGAGCAGTACTTC. Its protein is CATSRSLAGAGEQYF. This sequence joins TRBV15 and TRBJ2-7; 10 bases match TRBD2. The CDR3 covers 15 residues. The V and J ends lost 5 bases and 7 bases, in that order; junction bases with no gene match: 11. From germline, CDR1 is LNHNV and CDR2 YYDKDF (reference sequence).

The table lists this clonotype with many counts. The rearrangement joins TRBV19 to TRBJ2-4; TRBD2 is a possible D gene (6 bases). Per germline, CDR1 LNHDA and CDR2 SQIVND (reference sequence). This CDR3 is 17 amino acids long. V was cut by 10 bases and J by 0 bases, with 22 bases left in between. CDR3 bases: TGTGCCACTTCTCAGCCCGGGACTCAGCTAGCCAAAAACATTCAGTACTTC. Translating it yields CATSQPGTQLAKNIQYF.

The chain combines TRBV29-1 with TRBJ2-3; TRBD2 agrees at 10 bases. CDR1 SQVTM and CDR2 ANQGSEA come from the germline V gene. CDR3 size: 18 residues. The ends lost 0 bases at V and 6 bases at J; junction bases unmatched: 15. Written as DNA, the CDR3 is TGCAGCGTTGAAGAAGCAGGCCCGAGCGGGAGGGCAGGGGATACGCAGTATTTT. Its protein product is CSVEEAGPSGRAGDTQYF.

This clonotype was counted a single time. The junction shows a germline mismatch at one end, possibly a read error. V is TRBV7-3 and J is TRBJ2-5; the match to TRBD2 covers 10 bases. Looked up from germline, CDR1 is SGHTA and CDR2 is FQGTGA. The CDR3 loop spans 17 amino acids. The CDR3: CASSLGLAGGSQEPQYF. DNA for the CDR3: TGTGCCAGCAGCTTAGGGTTAGCGGGAGGAAGCCAAGAGCCCCAGTACTTC.

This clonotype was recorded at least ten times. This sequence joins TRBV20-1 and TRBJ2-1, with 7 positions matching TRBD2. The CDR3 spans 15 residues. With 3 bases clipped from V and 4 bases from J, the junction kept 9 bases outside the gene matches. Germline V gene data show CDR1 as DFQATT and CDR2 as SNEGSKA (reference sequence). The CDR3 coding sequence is TGCAGTGCTAGGGGGGGGGACCTCACTTACAATGAGCAGTTCTTC. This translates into CSARGGDLTYNEQFF.

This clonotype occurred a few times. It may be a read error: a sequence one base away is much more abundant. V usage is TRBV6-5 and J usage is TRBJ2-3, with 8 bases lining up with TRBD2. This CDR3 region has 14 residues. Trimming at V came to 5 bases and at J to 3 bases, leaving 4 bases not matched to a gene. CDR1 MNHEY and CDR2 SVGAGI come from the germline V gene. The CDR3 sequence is CASSQREITDTQYF. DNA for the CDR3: TGTGCCAGCAGTCAGCGGGAGATAACAGATACGCAGTATTTT.

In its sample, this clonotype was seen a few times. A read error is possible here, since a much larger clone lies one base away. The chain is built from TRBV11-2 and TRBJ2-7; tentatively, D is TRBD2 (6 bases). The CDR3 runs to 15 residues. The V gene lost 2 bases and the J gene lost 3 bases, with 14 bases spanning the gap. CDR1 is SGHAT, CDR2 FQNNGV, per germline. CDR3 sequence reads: CASSLPGTSIYEQYF. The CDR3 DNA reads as TGTGCCAGCAGCTTACCCGGGACTTCTATCTACGAGCAGTACTTC.

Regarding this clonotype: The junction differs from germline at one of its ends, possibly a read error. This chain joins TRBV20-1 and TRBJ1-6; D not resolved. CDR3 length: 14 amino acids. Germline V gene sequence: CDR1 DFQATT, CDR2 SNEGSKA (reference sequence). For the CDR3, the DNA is TGCAGTGCCTGGGCCGCGGGGAATAATTCCCCCCTCCACTTT. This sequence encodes CSAWAAGNNSPLHF.

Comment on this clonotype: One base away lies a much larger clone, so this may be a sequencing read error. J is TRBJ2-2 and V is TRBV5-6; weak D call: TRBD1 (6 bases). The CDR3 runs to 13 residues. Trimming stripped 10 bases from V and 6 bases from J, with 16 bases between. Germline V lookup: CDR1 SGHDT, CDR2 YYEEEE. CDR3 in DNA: TGTGCCGCCCGTCAGGGGAGCGCCGGGGAGCTGTTTTTT. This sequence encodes CAARQGSAGELFF.